Each of the 3 T cell receptor beta chains below was sequenced from the same sample in a study of blood T cell repertoires in COVID-19. Produced via immunoSEQ multiplex PCR; TCRdb's table is partial and in-frame only. The sample shows about 200,000 clones, 86% of them seen only once. Sample: PBMCs or T cells enriched from blood (not recorded which). The receptor source for this set is a man aged 35 to 55 with acute COVID-19.

In this sample, this clone turned up once. The J gene is TRBJ2-5, the V gene TRBV19, with D possibly being TRBD1 (6 bases). V lost 5 bases and J lost 5, with 15 bases in between. The V gene's germline CDR1 is LNHDA and CDR2 SQIVND (reference sequence). There are 14 residues in the CDR3. The CDR3 protein is CASSGGNYGETQYF. CDR3 DNA sequence: TGTGCCAGTAGTGGGGGCAACTACGGGGAGACCCAGTACTTC.

The chain employs TRBV9 and TRBJ2-1, with TRBD2 as a possible D gene (5 bases). V dropped 4 bases and J dropped 6 bases, with 17 bases sitting between them. Germline CDR1 is SGDLS and CDR2 is YYNGEE. This CDR3 has 15 amino acids. In DNA form, the CDR3 reads TGTGCCAGCAGCCAGGAGGTGGTAGCAACCAATGAGCAGTTCTTC. Amino acid sequence: CASSQEVVATNEQFF.

The J gene is TRBJ2-5, the V gene TRBV6-2 or TRBV6-3; unclear D gene. Trimming stripped 5 bases from V and 0 bases from J, with 10 bases between. Looked up from germline, CDR1 is MNHEY and CDR2 is SVGEGT. CDR3 length: 14 amino acids. The chain's CDR3 is CASSGPGYQETQYF. The CDR3 DNA sequence: TGTGCCAGCAGTGGCCCGGGTTACCAAGAGACCCAGTACTTC.